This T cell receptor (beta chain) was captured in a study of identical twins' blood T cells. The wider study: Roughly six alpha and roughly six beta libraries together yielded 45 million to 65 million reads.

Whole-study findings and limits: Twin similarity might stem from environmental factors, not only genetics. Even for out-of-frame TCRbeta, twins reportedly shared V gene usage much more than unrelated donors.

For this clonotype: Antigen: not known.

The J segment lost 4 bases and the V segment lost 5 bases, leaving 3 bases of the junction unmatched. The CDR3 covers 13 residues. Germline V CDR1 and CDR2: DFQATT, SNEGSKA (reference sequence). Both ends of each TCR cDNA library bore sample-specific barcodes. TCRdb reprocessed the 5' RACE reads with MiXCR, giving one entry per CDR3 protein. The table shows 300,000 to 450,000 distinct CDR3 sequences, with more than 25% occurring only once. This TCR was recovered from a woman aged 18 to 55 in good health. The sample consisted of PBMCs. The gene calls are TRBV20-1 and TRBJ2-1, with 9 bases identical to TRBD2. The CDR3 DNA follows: TGCAGTGCTTCTAGCGGGAATTACAATGAGCAGTTCTTC. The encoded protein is CSASSGNYNEQFF.